This TCR beta chain was retrieved from a study of shared clonotypes between healthy human individuals. Study overall: CD4 naive and memory got three plates each, CD8 naive two, CD8 memory one.

Each subset's genomic DNA was split evenly across several immunoSEQ plates. Here immunoSEQ multiplex PCR was the method, and the copy in TCRdb shows in-frame clones only, minus some. The sample has some 2 million clones; about 94% are singletons. The CDR3 spans 16 residues. Germline V gene data show CDR1 as MNHEY and CDR2 as SMNVEV (reference sequence). Trimming at V came to 3 bases and at J to 1 base, leaving 6 bases not matched to a gene. Naive CD8 cells lacked CD45RO, underwent positive selection for CCR7 and left out terminally differentiated effector memory CD45RA+ cells. Concerning this clone itself: Its antigen is undetermined.

Study-level results: Generally, naive subsets came out with larger estimated richness than memory subsets.

The specimen was naive CD8+ T cells sorted from blood. This receptor was identified in a young man in good health. The genes are TRBV27 and TRBJ2-3, with TRBD2 matching over 8 bases. CDR3 amino acids: CASSFLGTRGTDTQYF. As DNA, the CDR3 is TGTGCCAGCAGTTTTCTCGGGACTAGAGGCACAGATACGCAGTATTTT.